This T cell receptor (beta chain) was sequenced in a study of shared clonotypes between healthy human individuals. Details on this clone: Its antigen is as yet unknown.

The CDR3 extends over 17 amino acids. Per the germline V gene, CDR1 is GTSNPN and CDR2 is SVGIG (reference sequence). The ends lost 2 bases at V and 1 base at J; junction bases unmatched: 9. General study results and limits: The expectation was that sequencing depth would affect clonotype sharing among donors. It was the few donors that limited the genetic and exposure-history diversity represented.

A deep-level run was used for the assay. Data came from immunoSEQ multiplex PCR; TCRdb stores just in-frame clones and leaves some out. The table shows fewer than 600,000 clones, with around 74% occurring only once. V and J are TRBV30 and TRBJ1-5; 9 bases map to TRBD1. Sequenced sample: PBMCs. The sequence derives from a woman in her thirties or forties in good health. Some clones in this sample may be carry-over from other donors' samples. DNA for the CDR3: TGTGCCTGGAGTTCAAGGAGGGGACAGGGCAGCAATCAGCCCCAGCATTTT. It translates to CAWSSRRGQGSNQPQHF.